This TCR beta chain was captured in a study of T cells in localized non-small cell lung cancer. About this clone: What it binds is not known.

Trimming at V came to 5 bases and at J to 2 bases, leaving 8 bases not matched to a gene. There are 15 residues in the CDR3. Germline-derived CDR1 and CDR2 are MNHNS and SASEGT. Here immunoSEQ multiplex PCR was the method, and the copy in TCRdb shows in-frame clones only, minus some. Among more than 20,000 clones, approximately 87% were seen once, and the ten largest hold roughly 6%. General observations from the study: A denser population of T cells in blood accompanied longer overall survival.

Sequenced material: PBMCs, taken before any cancer treatment. This receptor was identified in a man aged 40 to 75 with stage II lung adenocarcinoma. The V call is TRBV6-1, the J call TRBJ2-7, with 8 bases aligning to TRBD2. The CDR3 protein is CASSHLTSGPYEQYF. DNA for the CDR3: TGTGCCAGCAGTCACCTTACTAGCGGACCCTACGAGCAGTACTTC.